These T cell receptor beta chains were read from a single sample in a study of T cell responses to AZD1222 COVID-19 vaccine. Generated by immunoSEQ multiplex PCR, the TCRdb table keeps only in-frame clones and is missing some. The repertoire holds 150,000 to 200,000 clones, with around 90% as singletons. The sequenced sample was peripheral blood, obtained 28 days after the second AZD1222 dose. Receptors originate from an adult who received the AZD1222 COVID-19 vaccine. Both conserved end residues are part of each CDR3. Fields, in order: clone size, D gene, J gene, V gene, CDR3 DNA, CDR3 protein. A D gene is named only where the DNA matches it firmly. Clone size is given for some rows only: seen once, a few or many times, or a class if the clone is expanded.

NA	TRBD1	TRBJ1-2	TRBV12-3/TRBV12-4	TGTGCCAGCAGCAGACAGGGAAGCTATGGCTACACCTTC	CASSRQGSYGYTF
NA	NA	TRBJ1-6	TRBV7-8	TGTGCCAGCAGCTTAGAACAGTATAATTCACCCCTCCACTTT	CASSLEQYNSPLHF
NA	TRBD1	TRBJ2-5	TRBV14	TGTGCCAGCAGCCAAGATTGGGACAGCCCGGAGACCCAGTACTTC	CASSQDWDSPETQYF
many	TRBD2	TRBJ2-3	TRBV2	TGTGCCAGCAGTGTCGAATCACGGGAGGGTACGCAGTATTTT	CASSVESREGTQYF
NA	NA	TRBJ1-5	TRBV3-1/TRBV3-2	TGTGCCAGCAGCCAAGGCAGTAGCAATCAGCCCCAGCATTTT	CASSQGSSNQPQHF
NA	TRBD1	TRBJ2-1	TRBV7-2	TGTGCCAGCAGCTCACCCGGGACAGGAGCCTACAATGAGCAGTTCTTC	CASSSPGTGAYNEQFF
NA	TRBD2	TRBJ2-5	TRBV7-2	TGTGCCAGCAGCTTACAGTCGGGGGGAGGAGAGACCCAGTACTTC	CASSLQSGGGETQYF
NA	TRBD1	TRBJ2-1	TRBV27	TGTGCCAGCAGTTCCCCACCGACAGGGCATGAGCAGTTCTTC	CASSSPPTGHEQFF
NA	TRBD1	TRBJ1-2	TRBV5-1	TGCGCCAGCAGCCCCGGGACAGGGAGGAATTTGATTCTAGGCTACACCTTC	CASSPGTGRNLILGYTF
NA	NA	TRBJ1-3	TRBV11-2	TGTGCCAGCAGCCCCGGACTTTTCTCTGGAAACACCATATATTTT	CASSPGLFSGNTIYF
NA	NA	TRBJ1-2	TRBV28	TGTGCCAGCAGTTTATATCAGGGAACTAACTATGGCTACACCTTC	CASSLYQGTNYGYTF
NA	TRBD1	TRBJ1-3	TRBV6-6	TGTGCCAGCACCGCCCCCGGGACAGGGGGTGGAAACACCATATATTTT	CASTAPGTGGGNTIYF
NA	NA	TRBJ2-5	TRBV10-2	TGCGCCAGCAGGGAACAAGGAAAAGAGACCCAGTACTTC	CASREQGKETQYF
NA	NA	TRBJ2-1	TRBV18	TGTGCCAGCTCGCAAACAGGAGGAGGGTACAATGAGCAGTTCTTC	CASSQTGGGYNEQFF
NA	NA	TRBJ1-1	TRBV11-3	TGTGCCAGCAGCGGCGGTCATATCGGGGCTGAAGCTTTCTTT	CASSGGHIGAEAFF
NA	TRBD1	TRBJ1-6	TRBV12-5	TGTGCTAGTGGGCCGACAGGGGGGGATTCACCCCTCCACTTT	CASGPTGGDSPLHF
NA	NA	TRBJ1-1	TRBV19	TGTGCCAGTAGCGAAGTCAGGGGTCTGAACACTGAAGCTTTCTTT	CASSEVRGLNTEAFF